This passage covers 23 T cell receptor beta chains from one sample sequenced in a study of T cells in Graves' hyperthyroidism and ophthalmopathy. RNA transcripts were the template for amplifying TCR beta CDR3 regions. The HTBI primer set drove a first-round RT-PCR of the TCR CDR3. TCRdb recomputed calls from the multiplex PCR reads with MiXCR, one row per CDR3 protein. This repertoire shows about 640,000 distinct CDR3 sequences, about a fifth found once; its top ten account for around a third. The sequencing sample was made of blood. The receptors shown here come from a man aged 25 to 40 with Graves' ophthalmopathy.

The chain has TRBV30 and TRBJ1-3; D unresolved. Trimming left V 3 bases short and J 2 bases short, with 8 bases between. Germline assignment: CDR1 GTSNPN and CDR2 SVGIG (reference sequence). The CDR3 totals 13 residues. CDR3 sequence reads: CAWRTDPGNTIYF. The DNA for the CDR3 is TGTGCCTGGAGAACAGACCCTGGAAACACCATATATTTT.

This clonotype has more than one count but fewer than ten. The chain couples TRBV27 to TRBJ2-7; TRBD1 matches at 8 bases. Germline CDR1 and CDR2: MNHEY and SMNVEV (reference sequence). The ends lost 8 bases at V and 5 bases at J; junction bases unmatched: 8. The CDR3 covers 13 residues. The CDR3 coding sequence is TGTGCCAGCCGAAAAGGACAGGGCCACGAGCAGTACTTC. It encodes CASRKGQGHEQYF.

This chain joins TRBV28 and TRBJ1-5, with 9 bases lining up with TRBD1. The CDR3 contains 15 residues. Trimming cost V 5 bases and J 3 bases; bases outside gene matches: 5. CDR1 MDHEN and CDR2 SYDVKM come from the germline V gene. The CDR3 spells CASSPLQGANQPQHF. As DNA, the CDR3 is TGTGCCAGCAGTCCCTTACAGGGGGCCAATCAGCCCCAGCATTTT.

In the case of this clonotype: This could be a read error, since a much larger clone is one nucleotide away. CDR3 in DNA: TGCGCCAGCAGCTTGGGGAGTAGCCTCAATGAGCAGTTCTTC. Protein product: CASSLGSSLNEQFF. The chain has TRBV5-1 and TRBJ2-1; D not resolved. Germline lookup yields CDR1 SGHRS and CDR2 YFSETQ. Trimming stripped 0 bases from V and 6 bases from J, with 10 bases between. CDR3 length: 14 amino acids.

This rearrangement joins TRBV27 to TRBJ2-3, with 11 bases fitting TRBD1. J was trimmed by 5 bases and V by 0 bases; bases with no gene match: 7. CDR1 MNHEY and CDR2 SMNVEV come from the germline V gene (reference sequence). The CDR3 loop spans 17 amino acids. The CDR3 protein is CASSLSSGTGGQDTQYF. CDR3 DNA sequence: TGTGCCAGCAGTTTATCGTCGGGGACAGGGGGACAAGATACGCAGTATTTT.

Points on this clonotype: Given a much more abundant clone one base away, this may be a read error. The rearrangement uses TRBV11-2 and TRBJ1-2; D possibly corresponds to TRBD1 (6 bases). Germline V gives CDR1 SGHAT, CDR2 FQNNGV. The CDR3 is 13 amino acids. The CDR3 region has the DNA TGTGCCAGCAGACGGACAGCTAACTATGACTACACCTTC. Its protein product is CASRRTANYDYTF.

A remark on this clonotype: One junction end does not reproduce the germline sequence, and a read error may be involved. The chain couples TRBV7-2 to TRBJ2-5; D is unresolved. The CDR3 consists of 13 residues. Germline V gene sequence: CDR1 SGHTA, CDR2 FQGNSA. DNA of the CDR3: TGTGCCAGCAGTTTAGCTAGTTTTGAGACCCAGTACTTC. Translated, it gives CASSLASFETQYF.

The chain links TRBV29-1 to TRBJ2-6, with D perhaps matching TRBD2 (5 bases). The CDR3 loop spans 16 amino acids. Germline V gene lookup returns CDR1 SQVTM and CDR2 ANQGSEA. V was trimmed by 4 bases and J by 2 bases, leaving 15 bases between them. CDR3: CSVVNRGGTGANVLTF. The CDR3 DNA sequence: TGCAGCGTTGTAAATAGAGGAGGCACTGGGGCCAACGTCCTGACTTTC.

This chain links TRBV29-1 with TRBJ2-1; D is perhaps TRBD2 (6 bases). The V end lost 7 bases, the J end lost 3 bases, and 19 bases lay between the germline ends. Germline values: CDR1 SQVTM, CDR2 ANQGSEA. The CDR3 totals 15 residues. CDR3 DNA sequence: TGCAGCGGACTAGTGGCCGGTACAAACTACAATGAGCAGTTCTTC. It translates to CSGLVAGTNYNEQFF.

CDR3 coding DNA: TGTGCCTGGACCTCCACAGGGTCTGAGCAGTACTTC. Its translation: CAWTSTGSEQYF. The gene calls are TRBV30 and TRBJ2-7, with D possibly matching TRBD1 (6 bases). CDR1 and CDR2 from the germline V gene are GTSNPN and SVGIG (reference sequence). CDR3 length: 12 residues. The ends were cut back, 4 bases at V and 7 bases at J, with 14 bases in the middle.

This clonotype was found many times. This sequence joins TRBV5-1 and TRBJ2-7; D is possibly TRBD1 (6 bases). V was trimmed by 2 bases and J by 5 bases, leaving 14 bases between them. Germline V gives CDR1 SGHRS, CDR2 YFSETQ. The CDR3 has 14 amino acids. The CDR3 bases are TGCGCCAGCAGCTTAAGGGGACAAACTAACGAGCAGTACTTC. Translating gives CASSLRGQTNEQYF.

This clonotype was counted at least ten times. This chain joins TRBV7-2 and TRBJ2-7; tentatively, D is TRBD1 (6 bases). Germline values: CDR1 SGHTA, CDR2 FQGNSA. The CDR3 length is 15 residues. The V and J ends lost 5 bases and 3 bases respectively, with 17 bases between them. This CDR3 reads CASSPPTGRYYEQYF. The CDR3 DNA sequence: TGTGCCAGCAGCCCCCCGACAGGACGGTACTACGAGCAGTACTTC.

This chain uses TRBV20-1 with TRBJ2-7; 8 bases are shared with TRBD2. In germline, CDR1 is DFQATT, CDR2 SNEGSKA (reference sequence). The CDR3 spans 15 residues. V lost 2 bases and J lost 3; bases outside the gene matches: 9. In DNA form, the CDR3 reads TGCAGTGCTAGACGAGGGACTAGGGAACTCTACGAGCAGTACTTC. Translating gives CSARRGTRELYEQYF.

This clonotype was detected ten times or more. V is TRBV11-2 and J is TRBJ2-7; TRBD1 or TRBD2 may be the D gene (5 bases each). Per germline, CDR1 SGHAT and CDR2 FQNNGV. With 5 bases removed from V and 6 bases from J, the gap between germline ends came to 14 bases. CDR3 length: 13 residues. Here the CDR3 reads CASSTGTFGEQYF. The DNA for the CDR3 is TGTGCCAGCAGCACTGGGACCTTTGGCGAGCAGTACTTC.

A few counts support this clonotype. The rearrangement joins TRBV5-5 to TRBJ2-5; tentatively, D is TRBD2 (7 bases). V gave up 1 base and J gave up 7 bases, with 17 bases separating them. This CDR3 comprises 15 residues. Germline lookup yields CDR1 SGHKS and CDR2 YYEKEE (reference sequence). The CDR3 loop is CASSLRGGILWTQYF. The CDR3 DNA reads as TGTGCCAGCAGCTTGAGGGGGGGCATCCTTTGGACCCAGTACTTC.

This clonotype has ten or more counts. The chain carries TRBV30 and TRBJ2-5, with D perhaps matching TRBD1 (5 bases). Germline lookup yields CDR1 GTSNPN and CDR2 SVGIG (reference sequence). The ends were cut back, 2 bases at V and 7 bases at J, with 8 bases in the middle. The CDR3 is 11 amino acids. The CDR3, as DNA: TGTGCCTGGAGTCAGGGTGGGACCCAGTACTTC. It encodes CAWSQGGTQYF.

This clonotype showed up just a few times. The chain has TRBV19 and TRBJ2-7; 8 nucleotides line up with TRBD2. V lost 8 bases, J lost 6 bases, and 15 bases stayed unmatched. Per the germline V gene, CDR1 is LNHDA and CDR2 is SQIVND (reference sequence). CDR3 size: 15 residues. This chain's CDR3 is CASASRGGRRGEQYF. CDR3 sequence (DNA): TGTGCCAGTGCTTCAAGAGGCGGGAGGCGGGGCGAGCAGTACTTC.

The V and J genes are TRBV7-9 and TRBJ2-5; TRBD2 matches at 8 bases. The V and J ends lost 5 bases and 1 base, in that order; junction bases with no gene match: 6. Germline values: CDR1 SEHNR, CDR2 FQNEAQ (reference sequence). This CDR3 region has 15 residues. The CDR3 loop reads CASSTNSGIQETQYF. As DNA, the CDR3 is TGTGCCAGCAGCACAAATAGCGGGATCCAAGAGACCCAGTACTTC.

The gene calls are TRBV9 and TRBJ2-3, with a weak D call TRBD1 (8 bases). Trimming removed 4 bases from V and 2 bases from J, with 20 bases in between. The length of the CDR3 is 17 residues. CDR1 and CDR2 from the germline V gene are SGDLS and YYNGEE. The DNA for the CDR3 is TGTGCCAGCAGCCCACCGACAGGGGAGGGGCACACAGATACGCAGTATTTT. It specifies CASSPPTGEGHTDTQYF.

This clonotype was seen at least ten times. This rearrangement joins TRBV28 to TRBJ2-7; D remains ambiguous. CDR1 MDHEN and CDR2 SYDVKM come from the germline V gene. The CDR3 covers 11 residues. Trimming left V 9 bases short and J 3 bases short, with 9 bases between. The CDR3 sequence: CASDNRYEQYF. CDR3 in DNA: TGTGCCAGTGACAATCGCTACGAGCAGTACTTC.

The chain's CDR3 is CASSTGTTGELFF. The CDR3 DNA is TGTGCCAGCAGCACCGGGACCACCGGGGAGCTGTTTTTT. V is TRBV7-9 and J is TRBJ2-2; D may match TRBD1 or TRBD2 (5 bases each). CDR1 is SEHNR and CDR2 is FQNEAQ in the germline V gene (reference sequence). V was shortened by 5 bases and J by 4 bases, with 8 bases between the two germline ends. This CDR3 region has 13 residues.

This chain connects TRBV27 to TRBJ2-3; 10 bases are shared with TRBD2. Germline CDR1 reads MNHEY; CDR2 reads SMNVEV (reference sequence). V shed 4 bases and J 8 bases; nucleotides not matched to a gene: 6. The CDR3 is made up of 14 amino acids. Here the CDR3 reads CASSSSGSGGTQYF. CDR3 DNA: TGTGCCAGCAGTTCTAGCGGGAGCGGGGGTACGCAGTATTTT.

This clonotype was seen ten or more times. V usage is TRBV11-2 and J usage is TRBJ2-5; D call uncertain. The CDR3 is 14 residues long. The germline V gene has CDR1 SGHAT and CDR2 FQNNGV. With 1 base removed from V and 2 bases from J, the gap between germline ends came to 8 bases. CDR3 residues: CASSLAAFQETQYF. In DNA, the CDR3 is TGTGCCAGCAGCTTAGCGGCCTTTCAAGAGACCCAGTACTTC.